A selection of T cell receptor beta chains follows, all from one sample in a study of cytomegalovirus exposure and HLA in healthy donors. Profiling relied on immunoSEQ multiplex PCR, and the TCRdb table lists in-frame clones only, not all of them. Of under 200,000 clones in the sample, about 71% were seen once. Specimen: PBMCs. The source of these receptors is a man in his forties or fifties in good health and CMV-seronegative. Each CDR3 is given with its conserved first and last residue. A D gene is named only where the DNA matches it firmly. The size of a clone is reported for some rows only, either as once, few or many, or as a class for expanded clones.

TRBJ2-7 | . | TRBV5-6 | TRBD1 | CASSLRDSIDYEQYF | TGTGCCAGCAGCCTCCGGGACAGCATAGACTACGAGCAGTACTTC
TRBJ2-7 | . | TRBV6-1 | . | CASSGQLSFSYEQYF | TGTGCCAGCAGTGGACAGCTTTCATTCTCCTACGAGCAGTACTTC
TRBJ2-7 | . | TRBV6-5 | TRBD1 | CASSPRDRGRYEQYF | TGTGCCAGCAGTCCCAGGGACAGGGGGCGGTACGAGCAGTACTTC
TRBJ1-1 | . | TRBV6-5 | . | CASSYSGSGTEAFF | TGTGCCAGCAGTTACTCCGGGAGCGGCACTGAAGCTTTCTTT
TRBJ2-3 | . | TRBV7-3 | TRBD2 | CASSYNRGGADTQYF | TGTGCCAGCAGCTATAACCGGGGGGGCGCAGATACGCAGTATTTT
TRBJ1-2 | . | TRBV5-1 | TRBD1 | CASRGTGIPDGYTF | TGCGCCAGCAGGGGGACAGGGATACCCGATGGCTACACCTTC
TRBJ1-1 | . | TRBV7-6 | TRBD1 | CASSRDRNTEAFF | TGTGCCAGCAGTCGGGACAGAAACACTGAAGCTTTCTTT
TRBJ2-7 | . | TRBV6-6 | . | CASTDSRRSPYEQYF | TGTGCCAGCACCGACTCCCGACGGAGCCCCTACGAGCAGTACTTC
TRBJ1-2 | . | TRBV21-1 | . | CASSRMFWDTENYGYTF | TGTGCCAGCAGCCGAATGTTCTGGGACACGGAGAACTATGGCTACACCTTC
TRBJ1-1 | . | TRBV7-9 | . | CASSLTPKNTEAFF | TGTGCCAGCAGCTTAACGCCTAAGAACACTGAAGCTTTCTTT
TRBJ1-5 | . | TRBV11-2 | TRBD1 | CASSHRQGERQPQHF | TGTGCCAGCAGCCATAGACAGGGTGAAAGGCAGCCCCAGCATTTT
TRBJ2-5 | . | TRBV18 | TRBD1 | CASSPPRAGGQETQYF | TGTGCCAGCTCACCACCTAGGGCAGGGGGCCAAGAGACCCAGTACTTC
TRBJ2-1 | . | TRBV27 | . | CASSSPPTRNEQFF | TGTGCCAGCAGTTCACCGCCGACTCGGAATGAGCAGTTCTTC
TRBJ2-7 | few | TRBV7-9 | TRBD2 | CASSLGWSTSGVGEQYF | TGTGCCAGCAGCTTAGGGTGGTCAACTAGCGGGGTAGGGGAGCAGTACTTC
TRBJ2-7 | . | TRBV7-2 | . | CASSLMAQVYEQYF | TGTGCCAGCAGCTTAATGGCACAGGTCTACGAGCAGTACTTC
TRBJ1-5 | . | TRBV5-4 | . | CASSLGGLGNSNQPQHF | TGTGCCAGCAGCTTGGGAGGGCTTGGGAATAGCAATCAGCCCCAGCATTTT
TRBJ2-3 | . | TRBV28 | TRBD1 | CASSTLGGKTDTQYF | TGTGCCAGCTCCACTCTAGGGGGCAAGACAGATACGCAGTATTTT
TRBJ2-4 | . | TRBV28 | . | CASSGRDIQYF | TGTGCCAGCAGTGGTAGAGACATTCAGTACTTC
TRBJ2-1 | . | TRBV4-1 | TRBD2 | CASSQDFGGGVQFNEQFF | TGCGCCAGCAGCCAAGACTTCGGGGGAGGGGTCCAGTTCAATGAGCAGTTCTTC
TRBJ2-3 | . | TRBV5-4 | TRBD2 | CASSSGPTSGRTDTQYF | TGTGCCAGCAGCTCCGGGCCGACTAGCGGCCGCACAGATACGCAGTATTTT
TRBJ1-2 | once | TRBV6-5 | . | CASRYTQGPNYGYTF | TGTGCCAGCAGGTATACACAGGGCCCTAACTATGGCTACACCTTC
TRBJ2-5 | . | TRBV7-2 | TRBD2 | CASSLTQGGETQYF | TGTGCCAGCAGCTTAACGCAGGGAGGGGAGACCCAGTACTTC
TRBJ1-1 | few | TRBV5-1 | . | CASSLVANTEAFF | TGCGCCAGCAGCTTGGTAGCGAACACTGAAGCTTTCTTT
TRBJ1-5 | . | TRBV5-1 | . | CASSLSGGGQPQHF | TGCGCCAGCAGCTTATCTGGCGGGGGTCAGCCCCAGCATTTT
TRBJ2-5 | . | TRBV18 | TRBD1 | CASSPRGLETQYF | TGTGCCAGCTCACCAAGGGGGCTGGAGACCCAGTACTTC
TRBJ2-3 | . | TRBV5-1 | TRBD2 | CASSPLAGGPGQYF | TGCGCCAGCAGCCCCTTAGCGGGGGGGCCGGGGCAGTATTTT
TRBJ2-2 | once | TRBV7-6 | TRBD2 | CASSTGLGGTGELFF | TGTGCCAGCAGTACGGGACTAGGCGGTACCGGGGAGCTGTTTTTT
TRBJ1-6 | few | TRBV7-9 | TRBD1 | CASSLDRGSSYNSPLHF | TGTGCCAGCAGCCTCGACAGGGGGAGCTCCTATAATTCACCCCTCCACTTT
TRBJ1-6 | . | TRBV5-4 | . | CASSFLDNNSPLHF | TGTGCCAGCAGCTTCCTAGATAATAATTCACCCCTCCACTTT
TRBJ1-5 | . | TRBV6-6 | . | CASSYSSNNQPQHF | TGTGCCAGCAGTTACTCGAGCAATAATCAGCCCCAGCATTTT
TRBJ1-3 | . | TRBV5-1 | . | CASSLAGVSSGNTIYF | TGCGCCAGCAGCTTGGCAGGGGTGAGCTCTGGAAACACCATATATTTT
TRBJ2-3 | . | TRBV4-3 | TRBD1 | CASSRTGGQSTDTQYF | TGCGCCAGCAGCCGTACAGGGGGTCAGAGCACAGATACGCAGTATTTT
TRBJ2-2 | . | TRBV7-2 | . | CASSDSGLNTGELFF | TGTGCCAGCAGCGACTCGGGACTGAACACCGGGGAGCTGTTTTTT
TRBJ1-5 | . | TRBV28 | . | CASSLSAGQPQHF | TGTGCCAGCAGTTTAAGCGCAGGGCAGCCCCAGCATTTT
TRBJ1-1 | . | TRBV9 | . | CASSPRYESTEAFF | TGTGCCAGCAGCCCCAGATACGAATCCACTGAAGCTTTCTTT
TRBJ1-1 | . | TRBV11-2 | . | CASSGGIGAFF | TGTGCCAGCAGCGGGGGGATTGGAGCTTTCTTT
TRBJ2-4 | . | TRBV19 | TRBD1 | CASTSPRQGSAKNIQYF | TGTGCCAGTACCTCCCCTCGACAGGGGTCGGCCAAAAACATTCAGTACTTC
TRBJ1-1 | once | TRBV18 | TRBD1 | CASSPRDRAEGTEAFF | TGTGCCAGCTCACCCCGGGACAGGGCTGAAGGCACTGAAGCTTTCTTT
TRBJ1-5 | . | TRBV27 | . | CASREEVSRMGGNQPQHF | TGTGCCAGCAGAGAAGAAGTTTCGAGAATGGGGGGAAATCAGCCCCAGCATTTT
TRBJ2-5 | once | TRBV7-9 | . | CASSLGGGGPQETQYF | TGTGCCAGCAGCTTAGGAGGGGGGGGTCCCCAAGAGACCCAGTACTTC
TRBJ1-2 | once | TRBV28 | . | CASSFGAGREGQNYGYTF | TGTGCCAGCAGTTTCGGAGCCGGACGGGAGGGCCAAAACTATGGCTACACCTTC
TRBJ2-3 | . | TRBV5-1 | TRBD2 | CASSFAPGGADTQYF | TGCGCCAGCAGTTTCGCCCCGGGGGGAGCAGATACGCAGTATTTT
TRBJ2-7 | . | TRBV7-2 | . | CASSRNRLETYEQYF | TGTGCCAGCAGCCGAAACAGGCTAGAGACCTACGAGCAGTACTTC
TRBJ1-1 | many | TRBV4-1 | . | CASSLSGQMNTEAFF | TGCGCCAGCAGCCTCTCCGGACAGATGAACACTGAAGCTTTCTTT
TRBJ2-7 | . | TRBV7-9 | . | CASSLLADSYEQYF | TGTGCCAGCAGCTTACTGGCGGACTCCTACGAGCAGTACTTC
TRBJ1-2 | . | TRBV9 | . | CASSPTGGGYGYTF | TGTGCCAGCAGCCCCACCGGGGGAGGCTATGGCTACACCTTC
TRBJ2-1 | . | TRBV28 | . | CASSGPGQGRYNEQFF | TGTGCCAGCAGTGGCCCAGGGCAGGGAAGATACAATGAGCAGTTCTTC
TRBJ1-3 | few | TRBV2 | . | CASSADRAAGNTIYF | TGTGCCAGCAGCGCGGACAGAGCTGCGGGAAACACCATATATTTT
TRBJ1-1 | . | TRBV6-5 | . | CASSYGLGSAFF | TGTGCCAGCAGTTACGGTCTCGGTTCCGCTTTCTTT
TRBJ2-7 | . | TRBV19 | TRBD1 | CATVGQGLYEQYF | TGTGCCACAGTCGGACAGGGACTCTACGAGCAGTACTTC
TRBJ1-1 | . | TRBV18 | . | CASSQEMGGLMNTEAFF | TGTGCCAGCTCCCAAGAGATGGGGGGGCTCATGAACACTGAAGCTTTCTTT
TRBJ1-5 | . | TRBV7-8 | TRBD1 | CASSFGDSSNQPQHF | TGTGCCAGCAGCTTTGGGGACAGTAGCAATCAGCCCCAGCATTTT
TRBJ2-2 | . | TRBV9 | TRBD1 | CASSLHTGQWKDGELFF | TGTGCCAGCAGCCTACATACGGGACAGTGGAAGGACGGGGAGCTGTTTTTT
TRBJ1-5 | . | TRBV19 | . | CASNKGDNINQPQHF | TGTGCCAGTAATAAGGGGGATAACATCAATCAGCCCCAGCATTTT
TRBJ2-3 | . | TRBV5-1 | TRBD2 | CASSLGRLAGSTDTQYF | TGCGCCAGCAGCTTGGGCCGACTAGCGGGTAGCACAGATACGCAGTATTTT
TRBJ2-7 | . | TRBV11-3 | . | CASSPTSSSYEQYF | TGTGCCAGCAGCCCAACTAGCAGCTCCTACGAGCAGTACTTC
TRBJ2-7 | . | TRBV7-9 | . | CSSSLAQGQPLF | TGTTCCAGCAGCTTAGCGCAAGGACAGCCACTCTTC
TRBJ2-3 | . | TRBV9 | TRBD2 | CASSPQLAGGQDTQYF | TGTGCCAGCAGCCCACAACTAGCGGGGGGGCAAGATACGCAGTATTTT
TRBJ2-2 | . | TRBV7-6 | TRBD1 | CASSTRDRAVGELFF | TGTGCCAGCAGCACCCGGGACAGGGCGGTCGGGGAGCTGTTTTTT